The 20 T cell receptor beta chains reported below all come from one sample, sequenced in a study of blood T cell repertoires in COVID-19. Libraries were prepared by immunoSEQ multiplex PCR; TCRdb keeps only in-frame clonotypes and omits some of them. The sample includes more than 95,000 clones, around 85% of them seen just once. Sequencing was carried out using peripheral blood. These receptors all come from a man aged 70 or older who had recovered from COVID-19.

The V and J genes are TRBV29-1 and TRBJ2-1, with 13 positions matching TRBD2. CDR3 length: 15 amino acids. With V trimmed by 4 bases and J by 5 bases, 5 bases remained unmatched. The germline V gene has CDR1 SQVTM and CDR2 ANQGSEA. This chain's CDR3 is CSVVGTSGNNNEQFF. CDR3 coding DNA: TGCAGCGTTGTAGGGACTAGCGGGAATAACAATGAGCAGTTCTTC.

The chain employs TRBV21-1 and TRBJ2-1; TRBD1, the table's D call, lacks a check against the DNA. TRBV21-1 is a documented pseudogene. There are 18 residues in the CDR3. CDR3 amino acids: CASRNGQGTGDPYNEQFF. The CDR3 nucleotides read TGTGCCAGCAGGAATGGACAGGGGACGGGAGACCCCTACAATGAGCAGTTCTTC.

The chain uses TRBV6-5 and TRBJ1-2, with 7 bases identical to TRBD1. Germline V gene sequence: CDR1 MNHEY, CDR2 SVGAGI. CDR3 length: 14 residues. V lost 6 bases, J lost 7 bases, and 11 bases stayed unmatched. CDR3 region: CASRPLNRGGGYTF. In DNA form, the CDR3 reads TGTGCCAGCAGACCCCTAAACAGGGGTGGTGGCTACACCTTC.

This clone was found a few times. The chain has TRBV6-5 and TRBJ1-6; D may be TRBD1 (5 bases). V dropped 4 bases and J dropped 5 bases, with 12 bases sitting between them. This CDR3 contains 15 residues. Germline CDR1 reads MNHEY; CDR2 reads SVGAGI. The CDR3 is CASSFSDRDNSPLHF. The CDR3 nucleotides read TGTGCCAGCAGTTTCTCAGACAGAGATAATTCACCCCTCCACTTT.

For the CDR3, the DNA is TGTGCAACGAGGGCAGGGGATGGCGGCTACACCTTC. Residues: CATRAGDGGYTF. V is TRBV10-3 and J is TRBJ1-2, with D maybe TRBD1 (6 bases). Germline V gene sequence: CDR1 ENHRY, CDR2 SYGVKD. The CDR3 is made up of 12 amino acids.

This rearrangement joins TRBV19 to TRBJ1-1; unclear D gene. V lost 5 bases, J lost 3 bases, and 7 bases lay in between. Germline CDR1 is LNHDA and CDR2 is SQIVND (reference sequence). This CDR3 is 12 amino acids long. CDR3 bases: TGTGCCAGTAGTCCCCGGTACACTGAAGCTTTCTTT. It specifies CASSPRYTEAFF.

This clone was seen only a few times. The CDR3 DNA reads as TGTGCCAGCAGTAAGGGGTACTCCCCTGACAATGAGCAGTTCTTC. It is translated as CASSKGYSPDNEQFF. The V call is TRBV2, the J call TRBJ2-1, with D tentatively TRBD1 (5 bases). Trimming removed 5 bases at V and 5 bases at J, with 16 bases between. This CDR3 is built from 15 residues. CDR1 SNHLY and CDR2 FYNNEI come from the germline V gene.

The V gene is TRBV10-3, the J gene TRBJ1-3, with a possible D match to TRBD1 (6 bases). With 4 bases removed from V and 4 bases from J, the gap between germline ends came to 11 bases. This CDR3 is built from 14 residues. Looked up from germline, CDR1 is ENHRY and CDR2 is SYGVKD. The CDR3 spells CAISGQVGGNTIYF. Here the CDR3 DNA reads TGTGCCATCAGTGGACAGGTCGGGGGAAACACCATATATTTT.

The gene calls are TRBV7-8 and TRBJ2-1, with TRBD2 identical over 9 bases. Germline CDR1 and CDR2: SGHVS and FQNEAQ. The CDR3 has 18 residues. Trimming took 4 bases from V and 7 from J; bases not matched to a gene: 17. The CDR3 DNA sequence: TGTGCCAGCAGCTCAAGACCTAGCGGGGCGATTGGCGGGAATGAGCAGTTCTTC. Amino acid sequence: CASSSRPSGAIGGNEQFF.

In its sample, this clone was seen a few times. This sequence joins TRBV29-1 and TRBJ1-3, with 8 positions matching TRBD1. The CDR3 runs 13 residues. In germline, CDR1 is SQVTM, CDR2 ANQGSEA. Germline trimming cut 7 bases from V and 2 bases from J; bases unmatched to any gene: 4. CDR3 loop: CSGLQGAGNTIYF. DNA of the CDR3: TGCAGCGGCTTACAGGGGGCTGGAAACACCATATATTTT.

This chain uses TRBV5-1 with TRBJ2-7, with TRBD1 identical over 11 bases. The CDR3 has 16 residues. The V and J ends lost 0 bases and 2 bases, in that order; junction bases with no gene match: 4. Germline V gene lookup returns CDR1 SGHRS and CDR2 YFSETQ. As DNA, the CDR3 is TGCGCCAGCAGCTTGGATGGGGGACAGGGGGCCTACGAGCAGTACTTC. It translates to CASSLDGGQGAYEQYF.

This clone was seen a few times. V usage is TRBV5-1 and J usage is TRBJ2-7; TRBD1 matches at 11 bases. Germline CDR1 reads SGHRS; CDR2 reads YFSETQ. The CDR3 covers 15 residues. J lost 6 bases, V lost 1 base, and 6 bases had no gene match. The CDR3 spells CASSLLGQGGAEQYF. The CDR3 DNA reads as TGCGCCAGCAGCTTGTTGGGACAGGGGGGTGCCGAGCAGTACTTC.

This sequence joins TRBV5-1 and TRBJ1-3; no firm D call. This CDR3 has 16 amino acids. Germline V gives CDR1 SGHRS, CDR2 YFSETQ. The ends were cut back, 0 bases at V and 0 bases at J, with 10 bases in the middle. Here the CDR3 DNA reads TGCGCCAGCAGCTTGGGGAGGCATTTCTCTGGAAACACCATATATTTT. Amino acids: CASSLGRHFSGNTIYF.

CDR3 loop: CASSFLAGAIQETQYF. In DNA, the CDR3 is TGTGCCAGCAGCTTCCTAGCGGGGGCGATCCAAGAGACCCAGTACTTC. The V and J genes are TRBV7-2 and TRBJ2-5, with 10 bases fitting TRBD2. Germline loops: CDR1 SGHTA, CDR2 FQGNSA. This CDR3 contains 16 residues. J was trimmed by 1 base and V by 3 bases; bases with no gene match: 5.

The V call is TRBV4-3, the J call TRBJ2-3; possible D gene TRBD2, 6 bases. Germline CDR1 and CDR2: LGHNA and YSLEER. Deletions cut 4 bases from V and 8 bases from J, with 13 bases between. The CDR3 runs 13 residues. This CDR3 reads CASSRDFESTQYF. The CDR3 nucleotides read TGCGCCAGCAGCCGGGACTTTGAGTCTACGCAGTATTTT.

The chain combines TRBV3-1 (or the pseudogene TRBV3-2) with TRBJ2-7; D is uncertain. V lost 1 base and J 3 bases, leaving 10 bases between the germline ends. CDR1 is LGHDT and CDR2 is YNNKEL in the germline V gene (reference sequence). The CDR3 loop spans 14 amino acids. The CDR3 region has the DNA TGTGCCAGCAGCCAAGGACTTCTCCGCTACGAGCAGTACTTC. Its translation: CASSQGLLRYEQYF.

The chain couples TRBV21-1 to TRBJ1-3; the table's D call TRBD1 went unverified against the DNA. TRBV21-1 is recorded as a pseudogene. This CDR3 has 17 residues. The CDR3 reads CASSAPGQRYSGNTIYF. As DNA, the CDR3 is TGTGCCAGCAGCGCCCCGGGACAGCGCTACTCTGGAAACACCATATATTTT.

The chain combines TRBV18 with TRBJ2-3; 16 nucleotides agree with TRBD2. Trimming removed 4 bases from V and 4 bases from J; junction bases left unmatched: 5. CDR3 length: 17 amino acids. Germline V gene lookup returns CDR1 KGHSH and CDR2 LQKENI. The CDR3 sequence: CASSRGLAGGIADTQYF. DNA for the CDR3: TGTGCCAGCTCACGGGGACTAGCGGGAGGGATCGCAGATACGCAGTATTTT.

The chain uses TRBV6-2 or TRBV6-3 and TRBJ2-7; 8 nucleotides match TRBD1. The V gene end was trimmed by 3 bases and the J gene end by 1 base; junction bases not matched to a gene: 5. The CDR3 runs to 15 residues. Looked up from germline, CDR1 is MNHEY and CDR2 is SVGEGT. The CDR3 here is CASSYAYRGSYEQYF. CDR3 sequence (DNA): TGTGCCAGCAGTTATGCGTACAGGGGGTCCTACGAGCAGTACTTC.

The J gene is TRBJ2-1, the V gene TRBV20-1; 10 nucleotides match TRBD1. Germline CDR1 and CDR2: DFQATT and SNEGSKA (reference sequence). After removal of 3 bases from V and 6 bases from J, the junction contained 5 bases not matched to a gene. The CDR3 extends over 14 amino acids. CDR3 bases: TGCAGTGCTAGTGGGGACAGGGGAGGCAATGAGCAGTTCTTC. Translating it yields CSASGDRGGNEQFF.